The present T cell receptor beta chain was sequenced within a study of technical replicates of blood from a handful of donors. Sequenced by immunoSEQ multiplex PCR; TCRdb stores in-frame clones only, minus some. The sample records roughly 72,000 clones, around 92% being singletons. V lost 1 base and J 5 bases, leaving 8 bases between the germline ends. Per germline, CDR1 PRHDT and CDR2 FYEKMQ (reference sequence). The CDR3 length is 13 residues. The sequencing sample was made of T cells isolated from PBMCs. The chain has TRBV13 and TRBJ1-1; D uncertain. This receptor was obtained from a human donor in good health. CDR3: CASSLDSPTEAFF. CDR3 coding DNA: TGTGCCAGCAGCTTAGACAGCCCAACTGAAGCTTTCTTT. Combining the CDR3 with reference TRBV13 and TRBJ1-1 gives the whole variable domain AAGVIQSPRHLIKEKRETATLKCYPIPRHDTVYWYQQGPGQDPQFLISFYEKMQSDKGSIPDRFSAQQFSDYHSELNMSSLELGDSALYFCASSLDSPTEAFFGQGTRLTVV.